This T cell receptor (beta chain) is drawn from a study of glioma-infiltrating T cells after dendritic cell vaccination. Study-level information: At biweekly intervals, patients got three intradermal dendritic cell vaccine injections. Study observations and caveats: Only a small number of patients had complete blood and tumor samples.

Before vaccination, two weeks after the third vaccination, and at progression, PBMC were collected. V was shortened by 9 bases and J by 2 bases, with 18 bases between the two germline ends. The CDR3 is made up of 15 amino acids. From germline, CDR1 is LNHDA and CDR2 SQIVND (reference sequence). A word on this clone: Its specificity is unknown.

The PCR used 60 V beta and 13 J beta primers. Using immunoSEQ multiplex PCR, the repertoire was profiled, and TCRdb retains in-frame clones only, with some absent. The table includes 45,000 to 55,000 clones, about 85% detected once. V is TRBV19 and J is TRBJ2-3, with D maybe TRBD2 (5 bases). This sequence was found in a human donor with glioblastoma. The material sequenced was blood, taken before dendritic cell vaccination. DNA for the CDR3: TGTGCCAGCCCGTGTTTTGGGGAGCCCACAGATACGCAGTATTTT. Translating gives CASPCFGEPTDTQYF.